Only a few counts were recorded for the clone carrying this T cell receptor (beta chain). Its specificity is unknown. This specimen belongs to a study of T cells in Graves' hyperthyroidism and ophthalmopathy. The germline CDR1 and CDR2 sequences are MNHEY and SMNVEV (reference sequence). This CDR3 is 16 amino acids long. V was shortened by 0 bases and J by 0 bases, with 11 bases between the two germline ends. PBMCs stemmed from 10 ml fresh peripheral blood. Findings and limits, study-wide: Stable hyperthyroidism was told apart from ophthalmopathy by a model built on 13 V-J features.

It was RNA transcripts that yielded the amplified TCR beta CDR3 regions. When the TCR CDR3 underwent first-round RT-PCR, the HTBI primer set was used. TCRdb itself ran the multiplex PCR reads through MiXCR, one entry per CDR3 protein. The sample contains hundreds of thousands of distinct CDR3 sequences, roughly 15% of which appear only once. The sample consisted of blood. The clonotype was recovered from a woman between 35 and 50 years old with Graves' ophthalmopathy. The chain joins TRBV27 to TRBJ1-1; unclear D gene. The CDR3 DNA reads as TGTGCCAGCAGTTTATCCGGACGAACAATGAACACTGAAGCTTTCTTT. Protein product: CASSLSGRTMNTEAFF.